Many counts were recorded for the clone carrying this T cell receptor beta chain. J gave up 3 bases and V 4 bases, and 10 bases lay outside the gene matches. Germline V gives CDR1 SGHVS, CDR2 FNYEAQ. This CDR3 is built from 16 residues. This record comes from a study of response to subunit inactivated influenza vaccine. Using its own MiXCR run on the RT-PCR reads, TCRdb lists one record per CDR3 protein. The repertoire consists of 150,000 to 200,000 distinct CDR3 sequences, with roughly 12% occurring once and the leading ten covering approximately 30%. In addition, the sample was reused for a study of T cells expressing NK-cell markers. From that report: Production of TCR beta cDNA relied on 5'RACE template switching with UMIs. NKG2C+ dominant clonotypes from 5 to 7 donors made up roughly 1.0-8% of CD8+ T cells. Leadership of the CD3+CD56-NKG2C+ fraction also belonged to these clonotypes in a handful of donors.

Sequencing was performed on CD8+ T cells sorted from PBMCs, taken approximately 12 days after vaccination. The rearrangement uses TRBV7-6 and TRBJ2-7; TRBD1 matches 9 bases. This clonotype originated in a man aged 50-60 years who received an inactivated influenza vaccine. CDR3 residues: CASSSLPGQGLYEQYF. The CDR3 DNA follows: TGTGCCAGCAGCTCCCTACCGGGACAGGGTCTCTACGAGCAGTACTTC.